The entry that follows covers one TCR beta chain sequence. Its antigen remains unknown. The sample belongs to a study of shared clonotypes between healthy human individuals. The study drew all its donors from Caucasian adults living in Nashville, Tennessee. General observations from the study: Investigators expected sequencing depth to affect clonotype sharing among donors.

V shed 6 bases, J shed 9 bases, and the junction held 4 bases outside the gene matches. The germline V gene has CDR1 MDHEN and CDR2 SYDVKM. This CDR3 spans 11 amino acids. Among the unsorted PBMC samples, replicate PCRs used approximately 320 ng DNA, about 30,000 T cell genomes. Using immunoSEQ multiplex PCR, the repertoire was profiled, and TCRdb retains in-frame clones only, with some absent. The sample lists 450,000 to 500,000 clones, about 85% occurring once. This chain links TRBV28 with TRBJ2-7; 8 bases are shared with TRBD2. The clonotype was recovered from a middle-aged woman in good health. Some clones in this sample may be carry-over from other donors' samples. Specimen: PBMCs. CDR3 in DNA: TGTGCCAGCAGGTCCGGGAGGGGGCAGTACTTC. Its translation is CASRSGRGQYF. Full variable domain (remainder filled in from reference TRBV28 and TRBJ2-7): DVKVTQSSRYLVKRTGEKVFLECVQDMDHENMFWYRQDPGLGLRLIYFSYDVKMKEKGDIPEGYSVSREKKERFSLILESASTNQTSMYLCASRSGRGQYFGPGTRLTVT.